This paragraph reports one T cell receptor (beta chain). No antigen is known for it. There are no base qualities to consult, and no much larger clone falls within one base. These data come from a study of T cell responses to AZD1222 COVID-19 vaccine (dated by TCRdb to the early 2020s). Background on the whole study: AZD1222 recipients given second doses at about 4 weeks or at about 12 weeks were pooled, since spike-specific TCR depth and breadth were not found to differ between the two schedules. Trial participants were enrolled into age subgroups of 18-55, 56-69 and 70-plus years, which contained about 150, 28 and 57 TCR-sequenced participants, respectively. TCR sequencing was performed for roughly 250 trial participants, of whom roughly 200 were given two doses of AZD1222 and roughly 25 were given two doses of MenACWY control vaccine.

The CDR3 regions of human TCRbeta chains were subjected to immunosequencing. As for how the authors treated the data: Repertoire TCRs were checked for matches against a reference library of SARS-CoV-2-specific TCRs that had been generated using the MIRA antigen-specificity platform. Breadth meant the fraction of unique TCRs that were SARS-CoV-2-associated, whereas depth meant the fraction of total T cells that were SARS-CoV-2-associated. Each spike-specific TCR was assigned to its reactive spike region and to a CD4 or CD8 class using the MIRA data. Log10-transformed breadth and depth values were compared by one-way ANOVA with Sidak's multiple comparisons tests. Sourced from immuneACCESS, this table was stored by TCRdb with only in-frame sequences that have V and J called. A share of the clones is absent; for the studies checked, an unresolved V gene accounts for under half, and the remainder has no known explanation. The D gene and trimming were derived from the DNA, and the V and J assignments and clone size from that table. In this sample the table shows 100,000 to 150,000 clones, about 88% of which occur a single time. 9.8% of the sample is in the top ten clones.

Explained via the paper, the time point label denotes: baseline before first vaccination. Vaccinee samples came from UK trials COV001 and COV002, including a single-blind randomized controlled phase 2/3 trial of AZD1222 (ChAdOx1 nCoV-19) in healthy adults. For TCRbeta chain sequencing, PBMC samples from trial participants were taken at day 0 and at day 28 after the second dose. Paper-wide results and their limitations: Because no day 14 peak-response samples were available, repertoires were characterized only after the peak T cell response. The 56-69-year group was small, and its depth increase did not reach significance, likely because of low power. Conclusions about previously exposed vaccinees were limited because only six or seven AZD1222 recipients were SARS-CoV-2 seropositive at baseline. After two AZD1222 doses, both the breadth and the depth of spike-specific TCRs were significantly higher than at day 0 and than in MenACWY recipients. Vaccine-associated CD4 TCRs spanned the whole spike protein, with dominant responses in regions 160-218 and 743-854. Epitopes outside the regions mutated in the B.1.351 and B.1.1.7 variants were reportedly recognized by nearly half of the unique spike-specific TCRs. Most participants were white British and females outnumbered males, and the authors suggested that clonal diversity may have been underestimated.

Ends trimmed: V by 4 bases, J by 4 bases; bases unmatched to a gene: 3. The CDR3 starts with the cysteine, ends with the phenylalanine, and has 14 residues. Only the CDR3 part of the read is kept: 42 bases, read in frame from the first base. CDR1 and CDR2 are drawn from the germline V gene (reference sequence): MNHEY, SMNVEV. The rearranged chain carries TRBV27 and TRBJ2-7; 11 bases in the junction line up with TRBD2. This clonotype was sampled from an adult in good health. The source was peripheral blood, collected on day 0 of AZD1222 vaccination. The CDR3 is CASSWGTSGYEQYF. The DNA is TGTGCCAGCAGTTGGGGGACTAGCGGTTACGAGCAGTACTTC.